This T cell receptor (beta chain) was identified during a study of neurological immune-mediated disorders. Each CDR3 protein gets one entry after TCRdb re-called the 5' RACE reads with MiXCR. The profile shows approximately 37,000 distinct CDR3 sequences, around an eighth of them singletons. This clonotype occurred many times. This CDR3 contains 13 residues. Germline V gene data show CDR1 as SGHRS and CDR2 as YFSETQ. The ends were cut back, 2 bases at V and 5 bases at J, with 10 bases in the middle. V usage is TRBV5-1 and J usage is TRBJ1-1; D is ambiguous. The origin of this receptor is a woman in her forties or fifties with HTLV-1-associated myelopathy (HAM/TSP). Sequencing input: PBMCs. The CDR3 protein is CASSFRGGTEAFF. As DNA, the CDR3 is TGCGCCAGCAGCTTCCGCGGAGGGACTGAAGCTTTCTTT.